The entry below gives a single T cell receptor (beta chain) sequence along with its context. The CDR3 sequence is 15 residues long. CDR1 is KGHDR, CDR2 SFDVKD, per germline. V lost 1 base and J 5 bases, leaving 10 bases between the germline ends. Time point meaning: sample taken at primary tumor resection. Frozen PBMC, nontumor lung or tumor provided whole RNA, which was sequenced unsorted. Using its own MiXCR run on the 5' RACE reads, TCRdb lists one record per CDR3 protein. The sample holds around 4,000 distinct CDR3 sequences, over 20% seen once. This entry belongs to a study of spatial heterogeneity in lung cancer.

The V and J genes are TRBV24-1 and TRBJ2-2; D possibly uses TRBD1 or TRBD2 (5 bases each). This clonotype was sampled from a female donor with early-stage non-small cell lung cancer. The specimen was normal lung tissue next to the tumor, collected at surgery. CDR3 region: CATSDFGDQTGELFF. The CDR3, as DNA: TGTGCCACCAGTGATTTTGGGGACCAAACCGGGGAGCTGTTTTTT.